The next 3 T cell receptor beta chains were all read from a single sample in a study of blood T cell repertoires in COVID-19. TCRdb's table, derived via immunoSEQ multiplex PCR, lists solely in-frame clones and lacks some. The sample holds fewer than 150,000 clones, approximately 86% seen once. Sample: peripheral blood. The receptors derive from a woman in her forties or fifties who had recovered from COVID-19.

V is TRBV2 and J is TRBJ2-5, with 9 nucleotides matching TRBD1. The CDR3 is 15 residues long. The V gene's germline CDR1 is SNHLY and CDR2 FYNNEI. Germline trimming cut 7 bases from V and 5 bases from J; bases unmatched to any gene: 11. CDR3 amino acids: CASTREQGATETQYF. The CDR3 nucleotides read TGTGCCAGCACCCGAGAACAGGGGGCCACGGAGACCCAGTACTTC.

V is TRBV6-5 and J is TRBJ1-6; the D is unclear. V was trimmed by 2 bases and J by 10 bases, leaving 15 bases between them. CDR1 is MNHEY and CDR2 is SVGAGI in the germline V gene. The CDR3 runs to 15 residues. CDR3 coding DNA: TGTGCCAGCAGTTACGCCGACACCGGGAGATCACCCCTCCACTTT. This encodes CASSYADTGRSPLHF.

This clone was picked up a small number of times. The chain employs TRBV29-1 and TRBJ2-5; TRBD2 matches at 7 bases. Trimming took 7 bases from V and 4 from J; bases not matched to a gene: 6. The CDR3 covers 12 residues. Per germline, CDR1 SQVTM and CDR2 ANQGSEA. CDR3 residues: CSAKTSRETQYF. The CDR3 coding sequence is TGCAGCGCAAAGACTAGCAGAGAGACCCAGTACTTC.